The present T cell receptor (beta chain) was sequenced within a study of cytomegalovirus exposure and HLA in healthy donors. The junction had 6 bases not matched to a gene; V was cut back by 3 bases and J by 4 bases. This CDR3 has 14 residues. Germline V CDR1 and CDR2: SGDLS, YYNGEE. PCR employed 60 Vbeta and 13 Jbeta primers. TCRdb keeps only in-frame clones here, not all; method: immunoSEQ multiplex PCR. The sample lists about 200,000 clones; approximately 82% were seen once. The source material was PBMCs. The origin of this receptor is a young woman in good health and CMV-seronegative. The chain joins TRBV9 to TRBJ1-2; TRBD1 matches 7 bases. DNA of the CDR3: TGTGCCAGCAGCGCTCTTGAGGGGGCCTATGGCTACACCTTC. Amino acid sequence: CASSALEGAYGYTF.